A single sample is the source of the 10 T cell receptor beta chains below, sequenced in a study of blood T cell repertoires in COVID-19 (dated by TCRdb to 2019 to 2021). The library was produced with the immunoSEQ multiplex PCR assay. TCRdb mirrors the immuneACCESS table, restricted to in-frame sequences. Some clones are absent from its copies; in checked studies, under half trace to an unresolved V gene, and the reason for the others is unknown. A total of 150,000 or so clones appear in this sample, roughly 93% of them only once. Less than 2.5% of the sample is taken by the ten largest. Sequences were obtained from peripheral blood. Receptors originate from a man between 18 and 29 years old with acute or convalescent COVID-19.

This clone was seen just once. The CDR3 sequence is CASSESAGANTEAFF. The CDR3, as DNA: TGCGCCAGCAGTGAGTCAGCGGGGGCGAACACTGAAGCTTTCTTT. The V gene is TRBV10-2, the J gene TRBJ1-1; weak D call: TRBD1 (6 bases). The CDR3 spans 15 residues. V was clipped by 0 bases and J by 1 base, with 9 bases between them. CDR1 is WSHSY and CDR2 is SAAADI in the germline V gene.

V is TRBV29-1 and J is TRBJ1-1; D is undetermined. CDR1 is SQVTM and CDR2 is ANQGSEA in the germline V gene. The V end was cut by 4 bases, the J end by 5 bases, with 8 bases between. This CDR3 comprises 11 residues. The CDR3 protein is CSVGRETEAFF. CDR3 sequence (DNA): TGCAGCGTTGGTCGGGAAACTGAAGCTTTCTTT.

The chain links TRBV7-9 to TRBJ2-3; the D gene is possibly TRBD2 (5 bases). The germline V gene encodes CDR1 SEHNR and CDR2 FQNEAQ (reference sequence). V lost 0 bases, J lost 0 bases, and 13 bases lay in between. The CDR3 consists of 17 residues. The DNA of the CDR3 is TGTGCCAGCAGCTTAGCGGAAGAGGGATATAGCACAGATACGCAGTATTTT. This encodes CASSLAEEGYSTDTQYF.

This chain uses TRBV30 with TRBJ2-7; no reliable D call. The CDR3 length is 13 residues. The V and J ends lost 4 bases and 1 base respectively, with 11 bases between them. Germline V gives CDR1 GTSNPN, CDR2 SVGIG (reference sequence). The CDR3 DNA sequence: TGTGCCTGGAAGGAGAGTGGGTCCTACGAGCAGTACTTC. This encodes CAWKESGSYEQYF.

The genes are TRBV7-9 and TRBJ1-1; D gene uncertain. In germline, CDR1 is SEHNR, CDR2 FQNEAQ (reference sequence). CDR3 length: 14 amino acids. The ends were cut back, 3 bases at V and 2 bases at J, with 10 bases in the middle. DNA of the CDR3: TGTGCCAGCAGCTTTATTATGAGTAACACTGAAGCTTTCTTT. This encodes CASSFIMSNTEAFF. Full variable domain (missing parts from reference TRBV7-9 and TRBJ1-1): DTGVSQNPRHKITKRGQNVTFRCDPISEHNRLYWYRQTLGQGPEFLTYFQNEAQLEKSRLLSDRFSAERPKGSFSTLEIQRTEQGDSAMYLCASSFIMSNTEAFFGQGTRLTVV.

This chain uses TRBV6-6 with TRBJ2-1, with 10 bases that match TRBD1. The V and J ends lost 5 bases and 6 bases, in that order; junction bases with no gene match: 16. CDR3 size: 18 residues. Per germline, CDR1 MNHNY and CDR2 SVGAGI (reference sequence). CDR3 sequence: CASSLAVVGTGVPNEQFF. Here the CDR3 DNA reads TGTGCCAGCAGTCTAGCGGTGGTGGGGACAGGGGTTCCCAATGAGCAGTTCTTC.

The rearrangement uses TRBV19 and TRBJ1-3, with 8 bases lining up with TRBD1. V lost 4 bases and J lost 4; bases outside the gene matches: 6. The germline CDR1 and CDR2 sequences are LNHDA and SQIVND (reference sequence). This CDR3 is built from 15 residues. DNA of the CDR3: TGTGCCAGTAGTACTATACAGGGGGGAGGAAACACCATATATTTT. Translating it yields CASSTIQGGGNTIYF.

This chain links TRBV6-1 with TRBJ1-1; D is unresolved. V lost 0 bases and J lost 0, with 11 bases in between. This CDR3 comprises 16 residues. CDR1 and CDR2 from the germline V gene are MNHNS and SASEGT. CDR3: CASSEALRVMNTEAFF. CDR3 sequence (DNA): TGTGCCAGCAGTGAAGCGCTTCGAGTCATGAACACTGAAGCTTTCTTT.

This chain links TRBV2 with TRBJ1-4; a possible D gene is TRBD1 (6 bases). CDR1 is SNHLY and CDR2 is FYNNEI in the germline V gene. Trimming removed 10 bases at V and 7 bases at J, with 16 bases between. This CDR3 is built from 13 residues. This chain's CDR3 is CATHGTSLEKLFF. CDR3 bases: TGTGCCACCCACGGGACAAGCCTTGAAAAACTGTTTTTT. The entire variable domain, with the rest obtained from reference TRBV2 and TRBJ1-4, is as follows: EPEVTQTPSHQVTQMGQEVILRCVPISNHLYFYWYRQILGQKVEFLVSFYNNEISEKSEIFDDQFSVERPDGSNFTLKIRSTKLEDSAMYFCATHGTSLEKLFFGSGTQLSVL.

This clone appeared a few times. The chain has TRBV2 and TRBJ2-2; a weak D match, TRBD1 (6 bases). Trimming left V 6 bases short and J 2 bases short, with 13 bases between. CDR1 is SNHLY, CDR2 FYNNEI, per germline. The CDR3 spans 15 residues. In nucleotides, the CDR3 is TGTGCCAGCAGCTTGGTGGGACACAACACCGGGGAGCTGTTTTTT. Translating gives CASSLVGHNTGELFF.